This T cell receptor beta chain was retrieved from a study of shared clonotypes between healthy human individuals. Regarding the study as a whole: Rarefaction showed sorted-subset sequencing was incomplete despite large depth.

The study drew its donors from healthy HIV-negative adults without recent acute infections or vaccinations. CD8 memory pooled CD45RO+ cells and CCR7-negative CD45RA+ TemRA cells. Data came from immunoSEQ multiplex PCR; TCRdb stores just in-frame clones and leaves some out. The sample holds approximately 110,000 clones, approximately 70% seen once. A word on this clone: Its antigen is not identified.

Between the trimmed V and J ends, which lost 1 base and 3 bases, there was a span of 10 bases. The CDR3 loop spans 15 amino acids. Looked up from germline, CDR1 is MNHNS and CDR2 is SASEGT. This chain links TRBV6-1 with TRBJ1-3; D is unclear. The specimen sequenced was memory CD8+ T cells sorted from blood. Subset: CD45RO+ cells pooled with CCR7-negative TemRA cells. This TCR came from a woman in her 30s in good health. Here the CDR3 DNA reads TGTGCCAGCAGTGAAGGGCAGAGCGGTGGAAACACCATATATTTT. This sequence encodes CASSEGQSGGNTIYF.